Following are 30 T cell receptor beta chains from one sample sequenced in a study of a mutant IDH1 vaccine in newly diagnosed glioma. Here immunoSEQ multiplex PCR was the method, and the copy in TCRdb shows in-frame clones only, minus some. The sample contains tens of thousands of clones, around four fifths of which appear only once. The time point: baseline, week 1 (first vaccination visit). Treatment specified: pre-vaccination baseline after standard-of-care therapy. Sample: peripheral blood mononuclear cells (PBMCs), taken from a glioma patient treated with radiotherapy, temozolomide or both. The receptors derive from a woman aged 18-29 years with glioma. Some clones in this sample may be carry-over from other donors' samples.

This chain links TRBV4-1 with TRBJ2-7, with a tentative D call TRBD1 (7 bases). This CDR3 spans 16 amino acids. Germline V gene data show CDR1 as MGHRA and CDR2 as YSYEKL. The germline V and J ends were trimmed by 0 bases and 2 bases, with 14 bases remaining between them. CDR3 in amino acids: CASSQDGAGGTYEQYF. The CDR3 DNA sequence: TGCGCCAGCAGCCAAGATGGTGCAGGGGGGACCTACGAGCAGTACTTC.

The chain combines TRBV7-9 with TRBJ2-2, with 9 bases identical to TRBD1. The CDR3 has 15 residues. J lost 5 bases, V lost 4 bases, and 5 bases had no gene match. Germline V gives CDR1 SEHNR, CDR2 FQNEAQ (reference sequence). CDR3 sequence: CASSSLGQGTGELFF. The CDR3 region has the DNA TGTGCCAGCAGCTCCCTAGGACAGGGGACCGGGGAGCTGTTTTTT.

The rearrangement uses TRBV6-5 and TRBJ1-2, with TRBD1 matching over 8 bases. The J segment lost 4 bases and the V segment lost 7 bases, leaving 8 bases of the junction unmatched. Germline lookup yields CDR1 MNHEY and CDR2 SVGAGI. This CDR3 is built from 14 residues. CDR3 nucleotides: TGTGCCAGCACCACGACAGGGGCCTTCTATGGCTACACCTTC. Residues: CASTTTGAFYGYTF.

This sequence joins TRBV7-9 and TRBJ1-1; no firm D call. Deletions cut 3 bases from V and 5 bases from J, with 13 bases between. Germline CDR1 is SEHNR and CDR2 is FQNEAQ (reference sequence). The CDR3 runs 14 residues. DNA of the CDR3: TGTGCCAGCAGCTTTGGGATATCTGAAACTGAAGCTTTCTTT. Protein sequence: CASSFGISETEAFF.

V usage is TRBV4-3 and J usage is TRBJ2-2; no reliable D call. The germline V and J ends were trimmed by 0 bases and 2 bases, with 16 bases remaining between them. Per the germline V gene, CDR1 is LGHNA and CDR2 is YSLEER. CDR3 size: 18 residues. The DNA for the CDR3 is TGCGCCAGCAGCCAAGACGGACCGGTCCTACTTAACACCGGGGAGCTGTTTTTT. This sequence encodes CASSQDGPVLLNTGELFF.

The J gene is TRBJ2-6, the V gene TRBV2, with 7 bases matching TRBD1. CDR3 length equals 17 residues. Per germline, CDR1 SNHLY and CDR2 FYNNEI. V dropped 3 bases and J dropped 1; count of bases not matched to a gene: 6. The CDR3 nucleotides are TGTGCCAGCAGTGAGATAGGGGGCGGGTCTGGGGCCAACGTCCTGACTTTC. Translating it yields CASSEIGGGSGANVLTF.

V usage is TRBV6-1 and J usage is TRBJ1-1; unclear D gene. Germline CDR1 and CDR2: MNHNS and SASEGT. The CDR3 sequence is 12 residues long. V was cut by 6 bases and J by 3 bases, with 8 bases left in between. CDR3 in DNA: TGTGCCAGCAGCGGATGGGACACTGAAGCTTTCTTT. It is translated as CASSGWDTEAFF.

The genes are TRBV5-1 and TRBJ2-7; 7 bases are a match to TRBD1. Looked up from germline, CDR1 is SGHRS and CDR2 is YFSETQ. This CDR3 has 14 amino acids. The junction had 8 bases not matched to a gene; V was cut back by 4 bases and J by 4 bases. The CDR3 coding sequence is TGCGCCAGCAGCCCGGACAGGCCGCAGTACGAGCAGTACTTC. The encoded protein is CASSPDRPQYEQYF.

The V and J genes are TRBV28 and TRBJ1-1; D unclear. Trimming removed 6 bases from V and 0 bases from J, with 5 bases in between. The CDR3 consists of 12 residues. Per the germline V gene, CDR1 is MDHEN and CDR2 is SYDVKM. The CDR3 spells CASRLVNTEAFF. Here the CDR3 DNA reads TGTGCCAGCAGGCTGGTGAACACTGAAGCTTTCTTT.

The gene calls are TRBV7-9 and TRBJ2-3; D remains unclear. The CDR3 contains 16 residues. V lost 3 bases and J 0 bases, leaving 13 bases between the germline ends. Germline V lookup: CDR1 SEHNR, CDR2 FQNEAQ (reference sequence). Here the CDR3 DNA reads TGTGCCAGCAGCTTCCCCGGGCTAAGGAGCACAGATACGCAGTATTTT. It codes for CASSFPGLRSTDTQYF.

The chain employs TRBV2 and TRBJ1-3, with D possibly being TRBD1 (6 bases). Trimming took off 8 bases at V and 4 bases at J, with 18 bases between the two ends. The CDR3 totals 15 residues. The germline CDR1 and CDR2 sequences are SNHLY and FYNNEI. The CDR3 coding sequence is TGTGCCAGCGGAATAACAGGGAATGAAGGAAACACCATATATTTT. Its translation is CASGITGNEGNTIYF.

This clone was seen only a few times. V usage is TRBV15 and J usage is TRBJ2-7; TRBD2 might be the D (6 bases). Germline values: CDR1 LNHNV, CDR2 YYDKDF (reference sequence). CDR3 length: 17 residues. V gave up 0 bases and J gave up 3 bases, with 18 bases separating them. CDR3 nucleotides: TGTGCCACCAGCAGAGATGGTGGTCGGAGGGCGAGCTACGAGCAGTACTTC. Translated, it gives CATSRDGGRRASYEQYF.

This sequence joins TRBV30 and TRBJ2-1, with a tentative D call TRBD1 (6 bases). The CDR3 totals 12 residues. The V end lost 4 bases, the J end lost 9 bases, and 13 bases lay between the germline ends. Germline lookup yields CDR1 GTSNPN and CDR2 SVGIG (reference sequence). CDR3 bases: TGTGCCTGGATGCAGGGGCTGAGTGAGCAGTTCTTC. This translates into CAWMQGLSEQFF.

This clone appeared a single time. The chain recombines TRBV19 with TRBJ2-7, with a possible D match to TRBD1 (6 bases). The V gene lost 5 bases and the J gene lost 3 bases, with 14 bases spanning the gap. CDR1 is LNHDA and CDR2 is SQIVND in the germline V gene (reference sequence). The CDR3 extends over 14 amino acids. This chain's CDR3 is CASSFRTDYYEQYF. In nucleotides, the CDR3 is TGTGCCAGTAGTTTCCGGACAGACTACTACGAGCAGTACTTC.

The J gene is TRBJ2-7, the V gene TRBV10-1; TRBD1 matches 7 bases. The length of the CDR3 is 15 residues. The germline CDR1 and CDR2 sequences are WNHNN and SYGVQD (reference sequence). Trimming took 3 bases from V and 5 from J; bases not matched to a gene: 10. This CDR3 reads CASSDSEDRIHEQYF. Here the CDR3 DNA reads TGCGCCAGCAGTGATTCCGAGGACAGGATCCACGAGCAGTACTTC.

The chain carries TRBV6-1 and TRBJ1-5; 7 positions agree with TRBD1. The germline V gene encodes CDR1 MNHNS and CDR2 SASEGT. This CDR3 comprises 15 residues. After removal of 1 base from V and 5 bases from J, the junction contained 5 bases not matched to a gene. The CDR3 coding sequence is TGTGCCAGCAGTGAAGGACAGGGTGGGCATCAGCCCCAGCATTTT. Residues: CASSEGQGGHQPQHF.

The CDR3 DNA follows: TGTGCCAGCAGCTTCCGACTAGCGGGGGTCTCCTACGAGCAGTACTTC. Protein sequence: CASSFRLAGVSYEQYF. V and J are TRBV5-4 and TRBJ2-7, with 12 bases lining up with TRBD2. V shed 2 bases and J 0 bases; nucleotides not matched to a gene: 3. The CDR3 totals 16 residues. CDR1 and CDR2 from the germline V gene are SGHNT and YYREEE (reference sequence). Full variable domain (missing parts from reference TRBV5-4 and TRBJ2-7): ETGVTQSPTHLIKTRGQQVTLRCSSQSGHNTVSWYQQALGQGPQFIFQYYREEENGRGNFPPRFSGLQFPNYSSELNVNALELDDSALYLCASSFRLAGVSYEQYFGPGTRLTVT.

The table lists this clone with a few counts. The V call is TRBV27, the J call TRBJ1-1; D is undetermined. Trimming removed 0 bases from V and 2 bases from J, with 7 bases in between. Germline V gene sequence: CDR1 MNHEY, CDR2 SMNVEV (reference sequence). The CDR3 contains 14 residues. The CDR3 DNA reads as TGTGCCAGCAGTTTATCGGCAGTAAACACTGAAGCTTTCTTT. Translated, it gives CASSLSAVNTEAFF.

The V and J genes are TRBV7-3 and TRBJ1-1; D unresolved. V was clipped by 3 bases and J by 0 bases, with 8 bases between them. The CDR3 covers 14 residues. Germline V gene sequence: CDR1 SGHTA, CDR2 FQGTGA. As DNA, the CDR3 is TGTGCCAGCAGCTTGACTAGTATGAACACTGAAGCTTTCTTT. This translates into CASSLTSMNTEAFF.

V usage is TRBV7-8 and J usage is TRBJ1-1; a weak D match, TRBD1 (6 bases). Germline loops: CDR1 SGHVS, CDR2 FQNEAQ. Trimming took 4 bases from V and 7 from J, leaving 13 bases between them. The CDR3 sequence is 13 residues long. The CDR3 DNA reads as TGTGCCAGCAGCTCGAAAGGGGGGGTTGAAGCTTTCTTT. Protein sequence: CASSSKGGVEAFF.

Notes on this clone: This CDR3 is also generated by other DNA sequences in the sample. This chain joins TRBV6-1 and TRBJ1-2; D uncertain. CDR3 length: 11 residues. The V gene lost 1 base and the J gene lost 8 bases, with 5 bases spanning the gap. The germline CDR1 and CDR2 sequences are MNHNS and SASEGT. The CDR3 spells CASSEVGGYTF. The CDR3 DNA reads TGTGCCAGCAGTGAAGTAGGGGGCTACACCTTC.

The V call is TRBV29-1, the J call TRBJ2-1; no definite D call. The CDR3 runs to 12 residues. Looked up from germline, CDR1 is SQVTM and CDR2 is ANQGSEA. The ends were cut back, 3 bases at V and 9 bases at J, with 12 bases in the middle. As DNA, the CDR3 is TGCAGCGTTGAGCCCCGATGGGGTGAGCAGTTCTTC. The encoded protein is CSVEPRWGEQFF.

This chain links TRBV5-6 with TRBJ1-4; D is possibly TRBD1 (5 bases). In germline, CDR1 is SGHDT, CDR2 YYEEEE. V was clipped by 0 bases and J by 2 bases, with 8 bases between them. CDR3 length: 15 residues. CDR3: CASSLAGGTNEKLFF. The CDR3 DNA sequence: TGTGCCAGCAGCTTGGCCGGGGGTACTAATGAAAAACTGTTTTTT.

The chain's CDR3 is CASSLEGYEQYF. CDR3 DNA sequence: TGTGCCAGCAGCTTGGAAGGCTACGAGCAGTACTTC. This sequence joins TRBV5-8 and TRBJ2-7; no firm D call. Per germline, CDR1 SGHTS and CDR2 YDEGEE. There are 12 residues in the CDR3. V was pared by 0 bases and J by 3 bases, with 4 bases between.

The rearrangement joins TRBV2 to TRBJ2-7; a weak D match, TRBD1 (6 bases). Looked up from germline, CDR1 is SNHLY and CDR2 is FYNNEI. Between the trimmed V and J ends, which lost 8 bases and 4 bases, there was a span of 6 bases. This CDR3 spans 10 amino acids. The DNA of the CDR3 is TGTGCCAGCCAGGGGTACGAGCAGTACTTC. Protein sequence: CASQGYEQYF.

V is TRBV27 and J is TRBJ2-1, with 10 bases fitting TRBD2. CDR3 length: 14 amino acids. Trimming removed 5 bases from V and 3 bases from J; junction bases left unmatched: 1. Looked up from germline, CDR1 is MNHEY and CDR2 is SMNVEV (reference sequence). The CDR3 loop is CASSRTSGYNEQFF. The CDR3 region has the DNA TGTGCCAGCAGTCGGACTAGCGGCTACAATGAGCAGTTCTTC.

This clone has just one count. V and J are TRBV10-3 and TRBJ1-1, with D uncertain. V was trimmed by 6 bases and J by 1 base, leaving 6 bases between them. Germline assignment: CDR1 ENHRY and CDR2 SYGVKD. This CDR3 has 12 residues. The CDR3, as DNA: TGTGCCATCAGAGGACCGAACACTGAAGCTTTCTTT. Its protein is CAIRGPNTEAFF.

This chain connects TRBV6-1 to TRBJ2-6; a weak D match, TRBD1 (5 bases). Germline lookup yields CDR1 MNHNS and CDR2 SASEGT. Trimming shortened V by 1 base and J by 0 bases, and 10 bases separated the two germline ends. The length of the CDR3 is 17 residues. The CDR3 DNA is TGTGCCAGCAGTGAAGGGGGCAGTAACTCTGGGGCCAACGTCCTGACTTTC. It yields the protein CASSEGGSNSGANVLTF.

This chain links TRBV10-3 with TRBJ1-2; D might be TRBD1 (6 bases). V was cut by 8 bases and J by 0 bases, with 16 bases left in between. This CDR3 spans 15 amino acids. Germline CDR1 ENHRY, CDR2 SYGVKD. The CDR3 spells CAIRAPGVANYGYTF. The CDR3 bases are TGTGCCATCCGTGCCCCAGGGGTGGCTAACTATGGCTACACCTTC.

The rearrangement links TRBV7-3 to TRBJ1-1, with 9 bases lining up with TRBD1. The germline V gene has CDR1 SGHTA and CDR2 FQGTGA. Trimming removed 5 bases from V and 1 base from J; junction bases left unmatched: 2. CDR3 length: 14 amino acids. In DNA, the CDR3 is TGTGCCAGCAGCCAGGGACAGGGGAACACTGAAGCTTTCTTT. This sequence encodes CASSQGQGNTEAFF.